This TCR beta chain originates from a study of T cells in Graves' hyperthyroidism and ophthalmopathy. Many counts were recorded for this clonotype. The antigen remains unidentified. With 6 bases clipped from V and 4 bases from J, the junction kept 0 bases outside the gene matches. The CDR3 loop spans 14 amino acids. Each person with ophthalmopathy scored at least 3 on the Clinical Activity Score, reached NOSPECS grade 4 or higher, and had been ill under 3 months. Not enrolled were patients with uncontrolled infection, other autoimmune disease, pregnancy or lactation. Amplified TCR beta CDR3 regions derived from RNA transcripts. Using the HTBI primer set, a first-round RT-PCR was run on the TCR CDR3. TCRdb reanalysed the multiplex PCR reads using MiXCR and keeps one entry per CDR3 protein. Seen here are 350,000 to 450,000 distinct CDR3 sequences, over 12% observed once, and the top ten hold 25% to 30%.

Notes on the study in general: Most thyroid clonotypes expanded above 0.001 appeared in blood too. Stable hyperthyroidism and ophthalmopathy were separated using 13 V-J signatures.

The chain uses TRBV12-3 or TRBV12-4 and TRBJ2-1; 13 bases map to TRBD2. This TCR derives from a man between 45 and 60 years old with Graves' ophthalmopathy. The sequencing sample was made of blood. In nucleotides, the CDR3 is TGTGCCAGCAGACTAGCGGGAGGGTACAATGAGCAGTTCTTC. It encodes CASRLAGGYNEQFF.